The 20 T cell receptor beta chains below all came from one sample that was sequenced in a study of blood T cell repertoires in COVID-19. The data were produced by immunoSEQ multiplex PCR, yet TCRdb's version contains in-frame clones alone and is incomplete. The table has 120,000 or so clones, 65% to 85% seen once. The sequencing sample was made of peripheral blood. The receptor source for this set is a man in his thirties or forties with COVID-19, enrolled during active disease.

The V and J genes are TRBV4-1 and TRBJ1-1; 7 bases map to TRBD1. CDR1 and CDR2 from the germline V gene are MGHRA and YSYEKL. The CDR3 runs 17 residues. Unmatched junction bases numbered 11, after V lost 4 bases and J lost 0 bases. CDR3 nucleotides: TGCGCCAGCAGCCCATACGAAAAGACAGGGCTGAACACTGAAGCTTTCTTT. Translating it yields CASSPYEKTGLNTEAFF.

The V and J genes are TRBV28 and TRBJ1-5; no firm D call. This CDR3 spans 14 amino acids. Germline V gene lookup returns CDR1 MDHEN and CDR2 SYDVKM. Trimming pared 4 bases from V and 4 bases from J, leaving 11 bases between. The CDR3 bases are TGTGCCAGCAGTTCAGGAGGGCCAAATCAGCCCCAGCATTTT. Protein product: CASSSGGPNQPQHF. The variable domain in full, completed from reference TRBV28 and TRBJ1-5, reads DVKVTQSSRYLVKRTGEKVFLECVQDMDHENMFWYRQDPGLGLRLIYFSYDVKMKEKGDIPEGYSVSREKKERFSLILESASTNQTSMYLCASSSGGPNQPQHFGDGTRLSIL.

The rearrangement uses TRBV30 and TRBJ2-1; TRBD2 matches 9 bases. With V trimmed by 5 bases and J by 4 bases, 6 bases remained unmatched. This CDR3 is 14 amino acids long. The V gene's germline CDR1 is GTSNPN and CDR2 SVGIG (reference sequence). The CDR3 here is CAWGGLALYNEQFF. The CDR3 DNA sequence: TGTGCCTGGGGGGGACTAGCTTTATACAATGAGCAGTTCTTC.

The V gene is TRBV10-3, the J gene TRBJ2-1; D perhaps matches TRBD2 (5 bases). The CDR3 extends over 11 amino acids. V shed 8 bases and J shed 3 bases, with 5 bases lying between them. Per the germline V gene, CDR1 is ENHRY and CDR2 is SYGVKD. DNA of the CDR3: TGTGCCATCCGGGACTACAATGAGCAGTTCTTC. Protein: CAIRDYNEQFF.

This clone was detected once. The J gene is TRBJ2-7, the V gene TRBV6-1; TRBD2 agrees at 10 bases. The length of the CDR3 is 15 residues. Germline trimming cut 0 bases from V and 8 bases from J; bases unmatched to any gene: 7. Germline V gene data show CDR1 as MNHNS and CDR2 as SASEGT. The CDR3 nucleotides read TGTGCCAGCAGTGAAGCGGCCGGACTAGCGGTCCAGCAGTACTTC. Its translation: CASSEAAGLAVQQYF.

This chain connects TRBV6-5 to TRBJ1-6, with D unresolved. Looked up from germline, CDR1 is MNHEY and CDR2 is SVGAGI. Trimming took 1 base from V and 8 from J, leaving 6 bases between them. The CDR3 has 13 residues. The CDR3 reads CASSYLEDSPLHF. CDR3 nucleotides: TGTGCCAGCAGTTACTTGGAGGATTCACCCCTCCACTTT.

This chain connects TRBV6-1 to TRBJ2-3, with TRBD2 matching 11 bases. V shed 4 bases and J 6 bases; nucleotides not matched to a gene: 15. CDR3 size: 18 residues. CDR1 and CDR2 (germline): MNHNS, SASEGT. This chain's CDR3 is CASSGPSGTSGLMDTQYF. For the CDR3, the DNA is TGTGCCAGCAGTGGACCATCCGGGACTAGCGGACTCATGGATACGCAGTATTTT.

The chain uses TRBV11-3 and TRBJ2-3; D perhaps matches TRBD1 (5 bases). V was clipped by 5 bases and J by 2 bases, with 11 bases between them. This CDR3 is built from 14 residues. Germline V lookup: CDR1 SGHNT, CDR2 YENEEA. The CDR3 here is CASSLQQVTDTQYF. The DNA of the CDR3 is TGTGCCAGCAGCCTTCAACAGGTCACAGATACGCAGTATTTT.

This chain's CDR3 is CASSQEDYKWTQYF. The DNA of the CDR3 is TGCGCCAGCAGCCAAGAGGACTATAAATGGACCCAGTACTTC. This chain uses TRBV4-1 with TRBJ2-5; a weak D match, TRBD2 (6 bases). Germline V gene lookup returns CDR1 MGHRA and CDR2 YSYEKL. Trimming took off 0 bases at V and 7 bases at J, with 12 bases between the two ends. CDR3 size: 14 residues.

This clone was counted once. The chain combines TRBV30 with TRBJ2-1; 10 bases fit TRBD2. Trimming cost V 1 base and J 9 bases; bases outside gene matches: 6. Germline V gives CDR1 GTSNPN, CDR2 SVGIG (reference sequence). CDR3 size: 14 residues. The CDR3 DNA reads as TGTGCCTGGAGTGAGGGTAGCGGGAGGTTTGAGCAGTTCTTC. It is translated as CAWSEGSGRFEQFF. Drawing the rest from reference TRBV30 and TRBJ2-1, the complete variable domain is SQTIHQWPATLVQPVGSPLSLECTVEGTSNPNLYWYRQAAGRGLQLLFYSVGIGQISSEVPQNLSASRPQDRQFILSSKKLLLSDSGFYLCAWSEGSGRFEQFFGPGTRLTVL.

This chain links TRBV6-5 with TRBJ2-7; 7 bases line up with TRBD2. Germline loops: CDR1 MNHEY, CDR2 SVGAGI. V shed 7 bases and J 5 bases; nucleotides not matched to a gene: 11. CDR3 length: 14 residues. CDR3: CASTPGGSLNEQYF. As DNA, the CDR3 is TGTGCCAGCACCCCCGGGGGGAGTCTCAACGAGCAGTACTTC.

J is TRBJ1-2 and V is TRBV6-2 or TRBV6-3; unclear D gene. Deletions cut 4 bases from V and 4 bases from J, with 7 bases between. Looked up from germline, CDR1 is MNHEY and CDR2 is SVGEGT. This CDR3 comprises 12 residues. The CDR3 region has the DNA TGTGCCAGCAGTTTCGACACCTATGGCTACACCTTC. Its protein product is CASSFDTYGYTF.

This rearrangement joins TRBV4-2 to TRBJ1-1; possible D gene TRBD1, 6 bases. CDR3 size: 14 residues. With 5 bases removed from V and 4 bases from J, the gap between germline ends came to 14 bases. Germline V gene lookup returns CDR1 LGHNA and CDR2 YNFKEQ. The CDR3 is CASSEQGLGTEAFF. CDR3 DNA sequence: TGTGCCAGCAGCGAACAGGGTCTAGGCACTGAAGCTTTCTTT.

This clone was found once. The chain joins TRBV5-4 to TRBJ2-5; 7 bases are shared with TRBD2. V was pared by 2 bases and J by 3 bases, with 7 bases of the junction left unmatched. The CDR3 consists of 15 residues. The germline CDR1 and CDR2 sequences are SGHNT and YYREEE (reference sequence). The CDR3 sequence is CASSFSLAGEETQYF. CDR3 sequence (DNA): TGTGCCAGCAGCTTCTCTTTGGCGGGGGAAGAGACCCAGTACTTC.

This rearrangement joins TRBV7-8 to TRBJ1-1; 7 bases fit TRBD1. Trimming took 2 bases from V and 5 from J; bases not matched to a gene: 17. This CDR3 contains 18 residues. Per germline, CDR1 SGHVS and CDR2 FQNEAQ. In nucleotides, the CDR3 is TGTGCCAGCAGCTTACCCCGACAGGGAGCCACCAGGGGAACTGAAGCTTTCTTT. As protein: CASSLPRQGATRGTEAFF. Full variable domain (remainder filled in from reference TRBV7-8 and TRBJ1-1): GAGVSQSPRYKVAKRGQDVALRCDPISGHVSLFWYQQALGQGPEFLTYFQNEAQLDKSGLPSDRFFAERPEGSVSTLKIQRTQQEDSAVYLCASSLPRQGATRGTEAFFGQGTRLTVV.

This clone was found once. The chain couples TRBV15 to TRBJ2-1; TRBD1 agrees at 7 bases. V trimming: 3 bases; J trimming: 6 bases; junction bases outside the gene matches: 2. The germline gives CDR1 LNHNV, CDR2 YYDKDF (reference sequence). The CDR3 has 13 amino acids. The CDR3 protein is CATSSGTVNEQFF. CDR3 bases: TGTGCCACCAGCAGCGGGACAGTCAATGAGCAGTTCTTC.

The chain is built from TRBV6-5 and TRBJ2-7; TRBD1 matches at 7 bases. J was trimmed by 4 bases and V by 5 bases; bases with no gene match: 11. There are 15 residues in the CDR3. Per germline, CDR1 MNHEY and CDR2 SVGAGI. CDR3 amino acids: CASSRDPGQPYEQYF. The CDR3 DNA follows: TGTGCCAGCAGTCGCGACCCGGGACAGCCGTACGAGCAGTACTTC.

The V call is TRBV5-5, the J call TRBJ2-1, with 8 bases matching TRBD2. The CDR3 is 15 amino acids. V lost 2 bases, J lost 7 bases, and 8 bases stayed unmatched. Per the germline V gene, CDR1 is SGHKS and CDR2 is YYEKEE (reference sequence). CDR3 protein: CASSLPGTRGNEQFF. Here the CDR3 DNA reads TGTGCCAGCAGCTTACCCGGGACTAGAGGTAATGAGCAGTTCTTC. Complete variable domain (other parts from reference TRBV5-5 and TRBJ2-1): DAGVTQSPTHLIKTRGQQVTLRCSPISGHKSVSWYQQVLGQGPQFIFQYYEKEERGRGNFPDRFSARQFPNYSSELNVNALLLGDSALYLCASSLPGTRGNEQFFGPGTRLTVL.

The chain links TRBV9 to TRBJ2-6; 7 nucleotides line up with TRBD1. The CDR3 totals 18 residues. CDR1 is SGDLS, CDR2 YYNGEE, per germline. Trimming removed 3 bases from V and 1 base from J; junction bases left unmatched: 10. This CDR3 is CASSGTRQGSSGANVLTF. Written as DNA, the CDR3 is TGTGCCAGCAGCGGAACGAGACAGGGTTCTTCTGGGGCCAACGTCCTGACTTTC.

This sequence joins TRBV27 and TRBJ1-5, with D unresolved. The CDR3 covers 13 residues. V lost 5 bases, J lost 4 bases, and 9 bases lay in between. Germline CDR1 is MNHEY and CDR2 is SMNVEV (reference sequence). The CDR3 nucleotides read TGTGCCAGCAGTCTCGAGTGGAATCAGCCCCAGCATTTT. Encoded protein: CASSLEWNQPQHF.